A selection of T cell receptor beta chains follows, all from one sample in a study of post-analysis software for immune sequencing data. TCRdb independently ran MiXCR on the PCR reads; one entry per CDR3 protein. The table lists 550,000 to 700,000 distinct CDR3 sequences, around 44% of them singletons. Sequencing input: blood. The receptors were sampled from a girl aged 10 to 17 with multiple sclerosis. Both conserved end residues are part of each CDR3. Fields, in order: clone size, CDR3 length, V gene, D gene, J gene, CDR3 DNA, CDR3 protein. A D gene is named only where the DNA matches it firmly. A clone size is listed for some rows: how often the clone was seen (once, few, many), or a class if it is expanded.

>few|13|TRBV4-1|NA|TRBJ1-4
TGCGCCAGCAGCCGGTGGGCTTCTACCCGACTGTTTTTT
CASSRWASTRLFF
>few|12|TRBV3-1|NA|TRBJ2-1
TGTGCCAGCAGCCAACAGGGATTTGAGCAGTTCTTC
CASSQQGFEQFF
>few|15|TRBV12-3/TRBV12-4|TRBD1|TRBJ1-1
TGTGCCAGCAGTCACTCCGGGACAGGGAACACTGAAGCTTTCTTT
CASSHSGTGNTEAFF
>NA|13|TRBV10-3|TRBD1|TRBJ1-2
TGTGCCATCAGTCACGGGACAGGGTATGGCTACACCTTC
CAISHGTGYGYTF
>NA|15|TRBV3-1|NA|TRBJ2-1
TGTGCCAGCAGCCAAGTTTCTAACTTGGGCAATGAGCAGTTCTTC
CASSQVSNLGNEQFF
>NA|14|TRBV24-1|NA|TRBJ1-2
TGTGCCACCAGTGTCCAGGCTGCTAACTATGGCTACACCTTC
CATSVQAANYGYTF
>NA|12|TRBV21-1|NA|TRBJ2-5
TGTGCCAGCAGCAAAGTTGGGGAGACCCAGTACTTC
CASSKVGETQYF
>NA|14|TRBV20-1|NA|TRBJ2-1
TGCAGTGCTAGGGCGACGGGGGACTACAATGAGCAGTTCTTC
CSARATGDYNEQFF
>NA|13|TRBV20-1|NA|TRBJ2-1
TGCAGTGCTAGGATTTTGGGGTACAATGAGCAGTTCTTC
CSARILGYNEQFF
>NA|11|TRBV20-1|NA|TRBJ2-7
TGCAGTGCCACGAAGGATTACGAGCAGTACTTC
CSATKDYEQYF
>NA|18|TRBV4-1|TRBD1|TRBJ2-6
TGCGCCAGCAGCCAACCGGGACAGGGGGCAGAAGGGGCCAACGTCCTGACTTTC
CASSQPGQGAEGANVLTF
>NA|15|TRBV6-6|TRBD1|TRBJ2-3
TGTGCCAGCAGTTACTCGGCAGGGGGTCCAGGTACGCAGTATTTT
CASSYSAGGPGTQYF
>NA|14|TRBV30|NA|TRBJ1-5
TGTGCCTGGAGTGTGGCGACAGGAGCTATGACCCAGCATTTT
CAWSVATGAMTQHF
>NA|14|TRBV29-1|NA|TRBJ2-5
TGCAGCGTTGAAGTCTTAAGAGGGAGGGAGACCCAGTACTTC
CSVEVLRGRETQYF
>few|14|TRBV15|NA|TRBJ1-1
TGTGCCACCAGCAGAGTAGGCAGGGGAGATGAAGCTTTCTTT
CATSRVGRGDEAFF
>NA|14|TRBV5-1|TRBD1|TRBJ1-1
TGCGCCAGCAGCTTTTACTACAGGGGCACTGAAGCTTTCTTT
CASSFYYRGTEAFF
>NA|17|TRBV9|TRBD2|TRBJ2-5
TGTGCCAGCAGCGTAGAGGCGACTAGCGGGAGGTGGGAGACCCAGTACTTC
CASSVEATSGRWETQYF
>NA|12|TRBV12-3/TRBV12-4|NA|TRBJ2-7
TGTGCCAGCCAGGGGATCTCCTACGAGCAGTACTTC
CASQGISYEQYF
>once|16|TRBV20-1|TRBD2|TRBJ2-1
TGCAGTGCTAGAGGAGCTAGCGGGGGCTCTTACAATGAGCAGTTCTTC
CSARGASGGSYNEQFF
>NA|17|TRBV12-3/TRBV12-4|NA|TRBJ2-3
TGTGCCAGCAGTTTAGCGCGACCCGGGCTAGTCACAGATACGCAGTATTTT
CASSLARPGLVTDTQYF
>NA|14|TRBV6-1|NA|TRBJ2-7
TGTGCCAGCAGTGAGAGAGGACATATTTACGAGCAGTACTTC
CASSERGHIYEQYF
>few|14|TRBV6-2/TRBV6-3|NA|TRBJ2-5
TGTGCCAGCAGTCCGACAGACATCCAAGAGACCCAGTACTTC
CASSPTDIQETQYF
>NA|13|TRBV20-1|TRBD1|TRBJ1-2
TGCAGTGCTAAGACAGGGTTGGCGTATGGCTACACCTTC
CSAKTGLAYGYTF
>NA|14|TRBV2|TRBD1|TRBJ1-2
TGTGCCAGCAGTGAAGTAAAGACAGGGGGAGGCTACACCTTC
CASSEVKTGGGYTF
>NA|14|TRBV20-1|NA|TRBJ2-7
TGCAGTGCTAGAGCCCGGGACATGTCCTACGAGCAGTACTTC
CSARARDMSYEQYF
>NA|13|TRBV7-9|NA|TRBJ2-7
TGTGCCAGCAGCTCCAGTGGAAACTACGAGCAGTACTTC
CASSSSGNYEQYF
>NA|12|TRBV20-1|NA|TRBJ2-7
TGCAGTGCTAGCGGGGCATCCTACGAGCAGTACTTC
CSASGASYEQYF
>NA|12|TRBV2|NA|TRBJ1-4
TGTGCCAGCAGCAGGGGACGGGAAAAACTGTTTTTT
CASSRGREKLFF
>NA|12|TRBV7-2|NA|TRBJ1-6
TGTGCCAGCAGCTTCTGGAATTCACCCCTCCACTTT
CASSFWNSPLHF
>few|12|TRBV10-3|NA|TRBJ1-4
TGTGCCATCAGTGAAGAGCCGGAAAAACTGTTTTTT
CAISEEPEKLFF
>NA|14|TRBV29-1|NA|TRBJ2-1
TGCAGCGCCCGGGGAGGTCTTGATGAGAATGAGCAGTTCTTC
CSARGGLDENEQFF
>NA|14|TRBV3-1|TRBD1|TRBJ1-2
TGTGCCAGCAGCCAAGCCGGGACAGGAAATGGCTACACCTTC
CASSQAGTGNGYTF
>few|18|TRBV7-9|TRBD2|TRBJ2-5
TGTGCCAGCAGCTTAGCCCGCGGCCGAGGGAGGGTCCAAGAGACCCAGTACTTC
CASSLARGRGRVQETQYF
>many|14|TRBV5-5|NA|TRBJ1-2
TGTGCCAGCAGCCTCGTGCCGGGGCTGGATGACTACACCTTC
CASSLVPGLDDYTF
>many|16|TRBV7-2|NA|TRBJ2-1
TGTGCCAGCAGCTTAGTAGCGGCGAGCTCCTACAATGAGCAGTTCTTC
CASSLVAASSYNEQFF
>NA|14|TRBV3-1|NA|TRBJ2-1
TGTGCCAGCAGCCAAGCTGCCTCCTACAATGAGCAGTTCTTC
CASSQAASYNEQFF
>NA|12|TRBV10-3|NA|TRBJ1-2
TGTGCCATCAATGGGGACGTAGTCGGCTACACCTTC
CAINGDVVGYTF
>NA|13|TRBV2|TRBD1|TRBJ1-2
TGTGCCAGCAACCCTCAGGGGGCGGAAGGCTACACCTTC
CASNPQGAEGYTF
>NA|13|TRBV20-1|NA|TRBJ2-5
TGCAGTGCTAGAGAGAGAATTCCGGAGACCCAGTACTTC
CSARERIPETQYF
>NA|15|TRBV29-1|NA|TRBJ2-1
TGCAGCGTTGCCTCCTACAGGGAGACCTACAATGAGCAGTTCTTC
CSVASYRETYNEQFF
>NA|15|TRBV5-1|TRBD1|TRBJ1-1
TGCGCCAGCAGCTTGGAAGGGGGCGCGGGCACTGAAGCTTTCTTT
CASSLEGGAGTEAFF
>few|15|TRBV7-2|TRBD2|TRBJ2-7
TGTGCCAGCAGCCCCCCCTTAGCGGGACTCAACGAGCAGTACTTC
CASSPPLAGLNEQYF
>few|15|TRBV7-2|NA|TRBJ2-1
TGTGCCAGCAGCTCCTCCGGGACTCCTTACAATGAGCAGTTCTTC
CASSSSGTPYNEQFF
>many|14|TRBV27|NA|TRBJ1-2
TGTGCCAGCAGTTCAGCAGGGACCGTCTATGGCTACACCTTC
CASSSAGTVYGYTF
>NA|14|TRBV10-3|NA|TRBJ2-2
TGTGCCATCACGGGTGAAGCGAACACCGGGGAGCTGTTTTTT
CAITGEANTGELFF
>NA|15|TRBV5-1|TRBD1|TRBJ1-2
TGCGCCAGCAGCCCAGGGGACAGGGGGCCCTATGGCTACACCTTC
CASSPGDRGPYGYTF
>few|16|TRBV20-1|TRBD2|TRBJ2-5
TGCAGTGCGATGGGGACTAGCGGGGGGGCATCTGGGACCCAGTACTTC
CSAMGTSGGASGTQYF
>NA|16|TRBV7-7|NA|TRBJ2-6
TGTGCTAGCAGCTCCGCCTTTGGTTCTGGGGCCAACGTCCTGACTTTC
CASSSAFGSGANVLTF
>NA|14|TRBV12-3/TRBV12-4|NA|TRBJ1-1
TGTGCCAGCAGCCGTAGGGGGACGAACACTGAAGCTTTCTTT
CASSRRGTNTEAFF
>NA|14|TRBV30|TRBD1|TRBJ2-7
TGTGCCTGGAGTGTTGGGACAGGGATCTACGAGCAGTACTTC
CAWSVGTGIYEQYF
>NA|15|TRBV5-5|NA|TRBJ2-7
TGTGCCAGCAGCCCAATCGCGGGCAGGGATTACGAGCAGTACTTC
CASSPIAGRDYEQYF
>NA|15|TRBV7-2|TRBD1|TRBJ1-2
TGTGCCAGCAGCTTGGGGGCAGGGGGCACGAATGGCTACACCTTC
CASSLGAGGTNGYTF
>few|14|TRBV12-3/TRBV12-4|NA|TRBJ1-4
TGTGCCAGCAGTCACAGGCGCTCTAATGAAAAACTGTTTTTT
CASSHRRSNEKLFF
>NA|15|TRBV6-2/TRBV6-3|TRBD2|TRBJ2-1
TGTGCCAGCAGTAGGTTTCAACGGGGGGGCAATGAGCAGTTCTTC
CASSRFQRGGNEQFF
>NA|13|TRBV30|NA|TRBJ1-4
TGTGCCGCACAGCAGCAAATGAATGAAAAACTGTTTTTT
CAAQQQMNEKLFF